This TCR beta chain comes out of a study of OX40 agonist ivuxolimab in advanced cancers. About the research overall: It was permissible to have had prior anti-PD-1, anti-PD-L1 or anti-CTLA-4 therapy, and around 40% had some. There were three patients with partial responses, one having hepatocellular carcinoma and two cutaneous melanoma.

Some clones are missing from TCRdb's copy, which holds only in-frame ones; the method was immunoSEQ multiplex PCR. Altogether approximately 10,000 clones are present, about 75% being singletons, with the ten largest covering about 29%. The sequence was collected from an adult with an advanced solid tumor such as melanoma, head and neck, liver or kidney cancer. The material sequenced was CD4+ or CD8+ T cells sorted from blood, taken in a trial of the OX40 agonist ivuxolimab.

The CDR3 DNA follows: TGTGCCAGCAGTCCTACTGATACGCAGTATTTT. It encodes CASSPTDTQYF. V and J are TRBV6-1 and TRBJ2-3; D not resolved. CDR3 length: 11 amino acids. In germline, CDR1 is MNHNS, CDR2 SASEGT. V dropped 5 bases and J dropped 6 bases, with 6 bases sitting between them.